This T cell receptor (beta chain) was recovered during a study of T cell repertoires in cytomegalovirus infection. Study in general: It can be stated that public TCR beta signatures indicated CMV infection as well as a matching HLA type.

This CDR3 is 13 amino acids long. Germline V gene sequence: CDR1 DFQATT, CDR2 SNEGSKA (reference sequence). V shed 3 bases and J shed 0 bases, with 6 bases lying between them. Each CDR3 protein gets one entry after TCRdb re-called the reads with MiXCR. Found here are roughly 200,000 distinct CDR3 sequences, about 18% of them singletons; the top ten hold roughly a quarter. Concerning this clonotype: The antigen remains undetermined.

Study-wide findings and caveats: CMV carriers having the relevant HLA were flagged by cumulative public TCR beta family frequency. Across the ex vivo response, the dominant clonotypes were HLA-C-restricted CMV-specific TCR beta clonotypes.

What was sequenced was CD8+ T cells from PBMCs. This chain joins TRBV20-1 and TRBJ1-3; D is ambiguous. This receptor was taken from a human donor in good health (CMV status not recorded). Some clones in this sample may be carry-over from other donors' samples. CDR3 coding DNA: TGCAGTGCTAGGGCTTTCTCTGGAAACACCATATATTTT. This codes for CSARAFSGNTIYF.